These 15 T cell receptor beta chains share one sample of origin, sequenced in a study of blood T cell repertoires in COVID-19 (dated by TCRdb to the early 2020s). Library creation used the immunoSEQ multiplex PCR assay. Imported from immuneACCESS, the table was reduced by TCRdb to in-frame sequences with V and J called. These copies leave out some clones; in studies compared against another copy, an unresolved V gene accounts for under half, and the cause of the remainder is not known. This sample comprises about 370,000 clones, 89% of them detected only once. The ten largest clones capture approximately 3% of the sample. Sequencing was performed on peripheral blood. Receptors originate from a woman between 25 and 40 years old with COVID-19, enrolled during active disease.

The CDR3 sequence: CASSLSGGRIYEQYV. CDR3 sequence (DNA): TGTGCCAGCAGTTTGTCTGGCGGGAGGATCTACGAGCAGTACGTC. This sequence joins TRBV27 and TRBJ2-7; TRBD2 matches at 8 bases. This CDR3 has 15 amino acids. Germline values: CDR1 MNHEY, CDR2 SMNVEV (reference sequence). J lost 3 bases, V lost 3 bases, and 7 bases had no gene match.

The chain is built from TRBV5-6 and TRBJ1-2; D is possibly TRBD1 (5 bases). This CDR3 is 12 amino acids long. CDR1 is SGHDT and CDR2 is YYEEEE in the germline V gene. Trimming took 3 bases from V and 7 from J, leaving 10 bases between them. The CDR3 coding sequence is TGTGCCAGCAGCTCCGGGGGGTCTGGCTACACCTTC. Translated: CASSSGGSGYTF.

The CDR3 DNA reads TGTGCCAGCAGTTCCCCCTCCCGCGAGGGAGATACGCAGTATTTT. This translates into CASSSPSREGDTQYF. This chain joins TRBV11-3 and TRBJ2-3, with a tentative D call TRBD2 (5 bases). The germline V gene encodes CDR1 SGHNT and CDR2 YENEEA. The V end was cut by 6 bases, the J end by 5 bases, with 18 bases between. The CDR3 extends over 15 amino acids.

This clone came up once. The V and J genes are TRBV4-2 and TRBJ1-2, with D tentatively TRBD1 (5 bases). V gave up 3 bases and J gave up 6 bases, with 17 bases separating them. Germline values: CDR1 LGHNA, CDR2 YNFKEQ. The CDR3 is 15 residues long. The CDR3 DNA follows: TGTGCCAGCAGCCACTTCCAGGGCCGCGGGGATGGCTACACCTTC. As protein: CASSHFQGRGDGYTF.

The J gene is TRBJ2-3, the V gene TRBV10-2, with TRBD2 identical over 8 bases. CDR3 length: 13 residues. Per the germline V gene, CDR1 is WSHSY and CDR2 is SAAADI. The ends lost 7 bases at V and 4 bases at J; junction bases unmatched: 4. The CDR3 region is CASNSGGADTQYF. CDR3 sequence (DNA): TGCGCCAGCAATTCGGGAGGGGCAGATACGCAGTATTTT.

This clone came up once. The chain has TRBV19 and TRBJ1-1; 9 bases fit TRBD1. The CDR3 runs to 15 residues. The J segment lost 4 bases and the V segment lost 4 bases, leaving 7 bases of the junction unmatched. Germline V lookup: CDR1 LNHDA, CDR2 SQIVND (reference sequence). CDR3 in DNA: TGTGCCAGTAGTACACACAGGGGGCGGGTCACTGAAGCTTTCTTT. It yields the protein CASSTHRGRVTEAFF.

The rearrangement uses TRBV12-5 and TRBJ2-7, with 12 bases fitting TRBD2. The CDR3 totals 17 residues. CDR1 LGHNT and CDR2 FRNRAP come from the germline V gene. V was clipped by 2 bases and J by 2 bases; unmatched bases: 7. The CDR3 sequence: CASGLQILAGGPYEQYV. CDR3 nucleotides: TGTGCTAGTGGTTTGCAAATACTAGCGGGAGGACCCTACGAGCAGTACGTC.

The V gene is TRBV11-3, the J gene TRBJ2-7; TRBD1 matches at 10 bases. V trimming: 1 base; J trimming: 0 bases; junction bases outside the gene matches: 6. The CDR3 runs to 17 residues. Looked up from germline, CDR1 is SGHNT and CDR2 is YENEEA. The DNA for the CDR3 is TGTGCCAGCAGCTTAGGCCGCGGGACAGGGGTCTCCTACGAGCAGTACGTC. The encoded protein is CASSLGRGTGVSYEQYV.

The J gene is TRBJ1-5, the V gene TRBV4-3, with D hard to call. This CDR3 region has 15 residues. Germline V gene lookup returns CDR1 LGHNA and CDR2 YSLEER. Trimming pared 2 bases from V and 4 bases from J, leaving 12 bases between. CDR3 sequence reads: CASSQFIGLNQPQHF. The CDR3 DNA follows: TGCGCCAGCAGCCAATTTATAGGACTTAATCAGCCCCAGCATTTT.

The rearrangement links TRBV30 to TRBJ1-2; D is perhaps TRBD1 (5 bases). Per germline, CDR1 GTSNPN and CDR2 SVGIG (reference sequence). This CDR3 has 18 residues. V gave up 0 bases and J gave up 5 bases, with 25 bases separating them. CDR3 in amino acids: CAWSVRGKAAPGVYGYTF. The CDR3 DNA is TGTGCCTGGAGTGTACGGGGGAAGGCAGCCCCCGGTGTATATGGCTACACCTTC.

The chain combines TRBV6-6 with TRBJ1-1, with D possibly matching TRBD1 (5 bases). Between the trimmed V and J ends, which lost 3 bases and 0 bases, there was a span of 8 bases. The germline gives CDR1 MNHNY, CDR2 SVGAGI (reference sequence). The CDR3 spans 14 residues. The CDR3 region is CASSYGALNTEAFF. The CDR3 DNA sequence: TGTGCCAGCAGTTATGGGGCCCTGAACACTGAAGCTTTCTTT.

Here the CDR3 DNA reads TGTGCCAGCAGCCTCCGATGTGGGGGAGGGACGAACACCGGGGAGCTGTTTTTT. This codes for CASSLRCGGGTNTGELFF. This chain links TRBV3-1 (or the pseudogene TRBV3-2) with TRBJ2-2; 7 bases agree with TRBD2. The germline V gene encodes CDR1 LGHDT and CDR2 YNNKEL (reference sequence). Trimming cost V 4 bases and J 0 bases; bases outside gene matches: 11. This CDR3 is built from 18 residues.

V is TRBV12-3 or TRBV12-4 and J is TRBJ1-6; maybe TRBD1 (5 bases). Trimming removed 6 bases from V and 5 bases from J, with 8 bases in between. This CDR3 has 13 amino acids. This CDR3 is CASRQGNNSPLHF. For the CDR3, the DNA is TGTGCCAGCAGGCAGGGCAATAATTCACCCCTCCACTTT.

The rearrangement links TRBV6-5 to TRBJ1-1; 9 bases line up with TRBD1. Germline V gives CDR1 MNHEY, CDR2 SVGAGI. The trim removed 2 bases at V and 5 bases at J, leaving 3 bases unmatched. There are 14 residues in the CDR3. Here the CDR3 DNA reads TGTGCCAGCAGTTACAGAGGACAGGGGACTGAAGCTTTCTTT. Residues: CASSYRGQGTEAFF.

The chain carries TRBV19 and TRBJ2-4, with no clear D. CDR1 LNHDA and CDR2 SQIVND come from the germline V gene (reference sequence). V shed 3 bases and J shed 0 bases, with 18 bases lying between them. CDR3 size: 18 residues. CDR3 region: CASSIYTSVGQAKNIQYF. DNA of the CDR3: TGTGCCAGTAGTATCTATACCTCGGTGGGCCAAGCCAAAAACATTCAGTACTTC.